The 4 T cell receptor beta chains below come from one sample, sequenced in a study of T cells after yellow fever vaccination. TCRdb re-derived calls from the 5' RACE reads in MiXCR, one entry per CDR3 protein. The repertoire holds around 310,000 distinct CDR3 sequences, with 3.6% as singletons. The starting material was PBMCs, obtained on the day of the yellow fever booster vaccination. These TCRs come from a man younger than 35 who received the YFV17D yellow fever vaccine.

The CDR3 here is CSAPRGGNYEQYV. The CDR3 region has the DNA TGCAGTGCTCCCCGAGGGGGAAACTACGAGCAGTACGTC. The chain combines TRBV20-1 with TRBJ2-7; possibly TRBD1 for D (6 bases). V shed 5 bases and J shed 3 bases, with 14 bases lying between them. This CDR3 is built from 13 residues. Germline V gene lookup returns CDR1 DFQATT and CDR2 SNEGSKA (reference sequence).

This clonotype has at least ten counts. V and J are TRBV12-3 or TRBV12-4 and TRBJ1-1, with 8 nucleotides matching TRBD1. Trimming removed 6 bases from V and 1 base from J; junction bases left unmatched: 7. CDR3 length equals 15 residues. This CDR3 is CASSSRGTGNTEAFF. The CDR3 nucleotides are TGTGCCAGCAGCTCACGCGGGACAGGGAACACTGAAGCTTTCTTT.

This clonotype was observed many times. V and J are TRBV27 and TRBJ2-7; no definite D call. This CDR3 has 14 amino acids. Germline assignment: CDR1 MNHEY and CDR2 SMNVEV (reference sequence). V lost 3 bases to trimming and J lost 3 bases, with 12 bases between them. This CDR3 reads CASSFKHSLYEQYF. The CDR3 nucleotides are TGTGCCAGCAGTTTTAAGCACAGTCTCTACGAGCAGTACTTC.

The V and J genes are TRBV12-3 or TRBV12-4 and TRBJ1-2; TRBD1 aligns across 11 bases. This CDR3 region has 14 residues. J was trimmed by 8 bases and V by 3 bases; bases with no gene match: 5. The CDR3 loop is CASSFRDRGRGYTF. Written as DNA, the CDR3 is TGTGCCAGCAGTTTCCGGGACAGGGGGAGAGGCTACACCTTC.